These 20 T cell receptor beta chains were sequenced from one sample in a study of T-cell memory formation after mild COVID-19. TCRdb re-analysed the 5' RACE reads in MiXCR, keeping a single row per CDR3 protein. This sample carries 150,000 to 200,000 distinct CDR3 sequences, around 20% of them seen once, and the ten largest clones take about 4%. The material sequenced was PBMCs or a T cell subset sorted from them (not recorded which). Receptors were obtained from a man aged 18-30 years who had mild COVID-19 (a few samples of this study predate the infection). Cell type and time point are not known.

The V gene is TRBV7-2, the J gene TRBJ2-4, with TRBD2 identical over 16 bases. V lost 5 bases and J lost 6; bases outside the gene matches: 7. The CDR3 loop spans 17 amino acids. From germline, CDR1 is SGHTA and CDR2 FQGNSA. CDR3 DNA: TGTGCCAGCAGCGATCCGGGACTAGCGGGGGGGCTAAACATTCAGTACTTC. Protein sequence: CASSDPGLAGGLNIQYF.

The CDR3 DNA follows: TGTGCCAGCAGCTTAGGCCCCACGGGACAATTAGCCAAAAACATTCAGTACTTC. Residues: CASSLGPTGQLAKNIQYF. The chain joins TRBV11-2 to TRBJ2-4, with D possibly matching TRBD1 (6 bases). The CDR3 totals 18 residues. Germline V gene lookup returns CDR1 SGHAT and CDR2 FQNNGV. Trimming cost V 1 base and J 0 bases, with 16 bases left between them.

This clonotype has more than one count but fewer than ten. The rearrangement uses TRBV5-6 and TRBJ2-5, with TRBD2 as a possible D gene (6 bases). The CDR3 is 13 residues long. Trimming took 4 bases from V and 4 from J, leaving 11 bases between them. Germline V gene lookup returns CDR1 SGHDT and CDR2 YYEEEE. The CDR3, as DNA: TGTGCCAGCAGCATGACTAGTATAGAGACCCAGTACTTC. Amino acids: CASSMTSIETQYF.

This clonotype was counted at least ten times. The rearrangement joins TRBV7-2 to TRBJ2-3; D not certain. The germline V and J ends were trimmed by 5 bases and 4 bases, with 10 bases remaining between them. CDR3 length: 13 amino acids. CDR1 and CDR2 from the germline V gene are SGHTA and FQGNSA. The CDR3 loop reads CASSHSRPDTQYF. The CDR3, as DNA: TGTGCCAGCAGCCACAGCAGGCCAGATACGCAGTATTTT.

This clonotype was seen at least ten times. The gene calls are TRBV5-1 and TRBJ1-1; D gene uncertain. Germline values: CDR1 SGHRS, CDR2 YFSETQ. V lost 0 bases, J lost 2 bases, and 8 bases lay in between. CDR3 length equals 14 residues. The CDR3 loop reads CASSLGPLNTEAFF. The CDR3 DNA reads as TGCGCCAGCAGCTTGGGACCTCTCAACACTGAAGCTTTCTTT.

This clonotype was recorded a few times. The chain has TRBV20-1 and TRBJ1-1, with D unresolved. This CDR3 region has 12 residues. Germline lookup yields CDR1 DFQATT and CDR2 SNEGSKA (reference sequence). V was cut by 0 bases and J by 6 bases, with 8 bases left in between. In DNA, the CDR3 is TGCAGTGCTAGAGATCCCAGGCCTGAAGCTTTCTTT. It specifies CSARDPRPEAFF.

This clonotype was seen a few times. J is TRBJ2-3 and V is TRBV7-9; D possibly corresponds to TRBD2 (6 bases). This CDR3 has 16 residues. The V gene lost 1 base and the J gene lost 0 bases, with 11 bases spanning the gap. Germline V lookup: CDR1 SEHNR, CDR2 FQNEAQ (reference sequence). The CDR3 DNA sequence: TGTGCCAGCAGCTTAGTTCTAGGGACTAGCACAGATACGCAGTATTTT. Protein sequence: CASSLVLGTSTDTQYF.

This clonotype appeared a single time. As DNA, the CDR3 is TGTGCCAGCAGCCAAGCGGGCAGCGGAGGGCGTGGTACCCAGTACTTC. It codes for CASSQAGSGGRGTQYF. The J gene is TRBJ2-5, the V gene TRBV3-1; possible D gene TRBD2, 6 bases. The germline CDR1 and CDR2 sequences are LGHDT and YNNKEL (reference sequence). V was shortened by 1 base and J by 8 bases, with 20 bases between the two germline ends. The CDR3 extends over 16 amino acids.

This chain connects TRBV20-1 to TRBJ1-2, with 8 bases aligning to TRBD1. The CDR3 has 18 amino acids. V lost 6 bases to trimming and J lost 0 bases; unmatched junction nucleotides: 18. The germline gives CDR1 DFQATT, CDR2 SNEGSKA (reference sequence). In nucleotides, the CDR3 is TGCAGTGCCATTTACCCGCAGGGGGCGCAGAGCTCTAACTATGGCTACACCTTC. Translation gives CSAIYPQGAQSSNYGYTF.

This clonotype was observed a handful of times. The chain links TRBV7-2 to TRBJ1-5; no clear D gene. Per germline, CDR1 SGHTA and CDR2 FQGNSA. CDR3 size: 14 residues. The V and J ends lost 3 bases and 3 bases respectively, with 9 bases between them. The DNA of the CDR3 is TGTGCCAGCAGCTTGAGGTGGGACAATCAGCCCCAGCATTTT. Amino acid sequence: CASSLRWDNQPQHF.

This clonotype was observed a handful of times. The chain uses TRBV7-2 and TRBJ2-7, with D unresolved. Trimming removed 5 bases from V and 5 bases from J, with 7 bases in between. From germline, CDR1 is SGHTA and CDR2 FQGNSA. This CDR3 is built from 11 residues. The CDR3 protein is CASSPHDEQYV. The CDR3 region has the DNA TGTGCCAGCAGCCCCCACGACGAGCAGTACGTC.

This clonotype was recorded many times. The chain carries TRBV18 and TRBJ2-5; D not certain. The CDR3 extends over 14 amino acids. Germline lookup yields CDR1 KGHSH and CDR2 LQKENI. The V gene lost 6 bases and the J gene lost 3 bases, with 14 bases spanning the gap. DNA for the CDR3: TGTGCCAGCTCGACGACAAATCCTGAAGAGACCCAGTACTTC. Translated: CASSTTNPEETQYF.

The rearrangement joins TRBV6-5 to TRBJ1-2; tentatively, D is TRBD1 (6 bases). V was trimmed by 0 bases and J by 4 bases, leaving 12 bases between them. The CDR3 runs 15 residues. CDR1 is MNHEY, CDR2 SVGAGI, per germline. CDR3 amino acids: CASSYSTGRAYGYTF. In DNA, the CDR3 is TGTGCCAGCAGTTACTCCACAGGGAGGGCCTATGGCTACACCTTC.

This clonotype was detected only a few times. The rearrangement uses TRBV4-3 and TRBJ2-2; perhaps D is TRBD1 or TRBD2 (6 bases each). V lost 7 bases to trimming and J lost 6 bases, with 21 bases between them. The germline gives CDR1 LGHNA, CDR2 YSLEER. The CDR3 covers 16 residues. The CDR3 region is CASTPLGAGEAGELFF. CDR3 sequence (DNA): TGCGCCAGCACCCCCCTCGGGGCAGGGGAGGCCGGGGAGCTGTTTTTT.

This chain joins TRBV7-2 and TRBJ2-7; D is possibly TRBD2 (5 bases). Trimming took off 5 bases at V and 5 bases at J, with 10 bases between the two ends. Germline loops: CDR1 SGHTA, CDR2 FQGNSA. The CDR3 covers 12 residues. The CDR3 here is CASSRYSDEQYF. DNA of the CDR3: TGTGCCAGCAGCCGGTATAGCGACGAGCAGTACTTC.

This clonotype was recorded a few times. This chain joins TRBV20-1 and TRBJ2-7, with D unclear. The CDR3 contains 12 residues. V was clipped by 6 bases and J by 2 bases, with 11 bases between them. Germline CDR1 and CDR2: DFQATT and SNEGSKA (reference sequence). CDR3 in DNA: TGCAGTGCCCGCCAGTACCCCTACGAGCAGTACGTC. Translating it yields CSARQYPYEQYV.

As regards this clonotype: This may be a read error: a much more frequent sequence differs by one nucleotide. J is TRBJ2-3 and V is TRBV3-1, with 10 bases that match TRBD2. J lost 0 bases, V lost 5 bases, and 2 bases had no gene match. CDR1 is LGHDT and CDR2 is YNNKEL in the germline V gene (reference sequence). This CDR3 region has 15 residues. CDR3 region: CASSKTSGSTDTQYF. The CDR3 nucleotides read TGTGCCAGCAGCAAGACTAGCGGGAGCACAGATACGCAGTATTTT.

The table lists this clonotype with a few counts. The chain carries TRBV3-1 and TRBJ2-2; D gene uncertain. The CDR3 length is 13 residues. V gave up 6 bases and J gave up 4 bases, with 9 bases separating them. Germline V gene data show CDR1 as LGHDT and CDR2 as YNNKEL (reference sequence). The CDR3 loop reads CASRTTVTGELFF. CDR3 nucleotides: TGTGCCAGCAGGACCACAGTCACCGGGGAGCTGTTTTTT.

This clonotype appeared a few times. The gene calls are TRBV4-1 and TRBJ1-6, with D uncertain. V shed 0 bases and J shed 0 bases, with 12 bases lying between them. The CDR3 has 18 residues. Per germline, CDR1 MGHRA and CDR2 YSYEKL. In DNA, the CDR3 is TGCGCCAGCAGCCAAGATCGAGACAAGAGCTCCTATAATTCACCCCTCCACTTT. The encoded protein is CASSQDRDKSSYNSPLHF.

This clonotype has a handful of counts. This sequence joins TRBV6-5 and TRBJ1-1, with unresolved D. V was cut by 6 bases and J by 7 bases, with 15 bases left in between. This CDR3 has 13 residues. Germline V lookup: CDR1 MNHEY, CDR2 SVGAGI. CDR3 sequence: CASRAEGFSEAFF. DNA for the CDR3: TGTGCCAGCAGGGCAGAAGGGTTTAGTGAAGCTTTCTTT.